This TCR beta chain was recorded in a study of T-cell memory formation after mild COVID-19. For the study at large: For the most part, TCR clusters were specific to one donor.

For this clonotype: Its target is not known.

TCRdb processed the 5' RACE reads anew with MiXCR; each CDR3 protein has one entry. The sample lists around 82,000 distinct CDR3 sequences; about 13% were seen once. The CDR3 loop spans 11 amino acids. Germline V gene data show CDR1 as LGHDT and CDR2 as YNNKEL (reference sequence). V lost 11 bases and J 1 base, leaving 8 bases between the germline ends. Study observations and caveats: Pre-infection memory harbored some responding clones, suggesting cross-reactive memory joined. Of the contracting clones, CD4+ ones lay mainly in CM and EM, and CD8+ ones in EMRA.

Sequencing input: PBMCs or a T cell subset sorted from them (not recorded which). The sequence derives from a man aged 18 to 29 who had mild COVID-19 (a few samples of this study predate the infection). Cell type and time point are not known. The chain uses TRBV3-1 and TRBJ1-1; tentative D call: TRBD1 (5 bases). The CDR3 DNA follows: TGTGCCGTCGGACAGAACACTGAAGCTTTCTTT. This gives the protein CAVGQNTEAFF. Full variable domain (remainder filled in from reference TRBV3-1 and TRBJ1-1): DTAVSQTPKYLVTQMGNDKSIKCEQNLGHDTMYWYKQDSKKFLKIMFSYNNKELIINETVPNRFSPKSPDKAHLNLHINSLELGDSAVYFCAVGQNTEAFFGQGTRLTVV.